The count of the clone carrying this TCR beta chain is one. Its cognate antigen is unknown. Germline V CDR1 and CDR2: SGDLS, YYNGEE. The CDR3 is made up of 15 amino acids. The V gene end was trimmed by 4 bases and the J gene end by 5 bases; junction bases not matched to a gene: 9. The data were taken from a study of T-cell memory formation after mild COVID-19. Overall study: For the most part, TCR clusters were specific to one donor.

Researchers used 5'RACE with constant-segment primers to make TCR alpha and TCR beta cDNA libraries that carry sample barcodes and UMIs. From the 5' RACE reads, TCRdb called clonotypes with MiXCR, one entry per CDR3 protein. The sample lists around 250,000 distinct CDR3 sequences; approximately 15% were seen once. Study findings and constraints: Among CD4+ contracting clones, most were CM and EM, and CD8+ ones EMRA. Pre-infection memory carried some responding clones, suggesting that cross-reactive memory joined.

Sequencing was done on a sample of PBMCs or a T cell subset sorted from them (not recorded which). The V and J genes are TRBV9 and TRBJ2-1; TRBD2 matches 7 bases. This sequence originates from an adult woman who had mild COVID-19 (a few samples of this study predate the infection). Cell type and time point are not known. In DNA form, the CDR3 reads TGTGCCAGCAGCCTTAGCGGGCTGCCCAACAATGAGCAGTTCTTC. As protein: CASSLSGLPNNEQFF. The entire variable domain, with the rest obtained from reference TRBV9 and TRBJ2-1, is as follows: DSGVTQTPKHLITATGQRVTLRCSPRSGDLSVYWYQQSLDQGLQFLIQYYNGEERAKGNILERFSAQQFPDLHSELNLSSLELGDSALYFCASSLSGLPNNEQFFGPGTRLTVL.